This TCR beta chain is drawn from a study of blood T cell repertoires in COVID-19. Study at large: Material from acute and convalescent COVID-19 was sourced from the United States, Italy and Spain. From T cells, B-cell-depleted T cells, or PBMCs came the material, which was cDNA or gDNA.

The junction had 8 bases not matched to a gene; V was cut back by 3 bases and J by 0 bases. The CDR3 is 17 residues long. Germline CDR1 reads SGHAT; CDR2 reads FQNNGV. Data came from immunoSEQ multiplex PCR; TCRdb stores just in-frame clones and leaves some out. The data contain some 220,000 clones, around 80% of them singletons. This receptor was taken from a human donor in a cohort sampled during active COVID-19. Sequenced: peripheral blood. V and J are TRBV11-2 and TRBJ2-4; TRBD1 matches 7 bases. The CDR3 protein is CASSLTGTEIAKNIQYF. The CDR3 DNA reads TGTGCCAGCAGCTTGACCGGGACAGAGATAGCCAAAAACATTCAGTACTTC. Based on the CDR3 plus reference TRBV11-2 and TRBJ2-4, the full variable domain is EAGVAQSPRYKIIEKRQSVAFWCNPISGHATLYWYQQILGQGPKLLIQFQNNGVVDDSQLPKDRFSAERLKGVDSTLKIQPAKLEDSAVYLCASSLTGTEIAKNIQYFGAGTRLSVL.